A single sample gave rise to the 17 T cell receptor beta chains below, sequenced in a study of blood T cell repertoires in COVID-19. The repertoire was sequenced with immunoSEQ multiplex PCR; TCRdb's copy has only in-frame clones and lacks some. This sample has roughly 400,000 clones, with roughly 88% found just once. Sequenced sample: PBMCs or T cells enriched from blood (not recorded which). Receptor source: a woman aged 40-49 years with acute COVID-19.

This clone occurred a few times. The chain is built from TRBV4-1 and TRBJ1-6; 7 nucleotides agree with TRBD1. Germline V lookup: CDR1 MGHRA, CDR2 YSYEKL. CDR3 length equals 16 residues. V lost 0 bases and J lost 7; bases outside the gene matches: 6. DNA of the CDR3: TGCGCCAGCAGCCAAGATAGACAGGGAAGAAATTCACCCCTCCACTTT. It codes for CASSQDRQGRNSPLHF.

The chain joins TRBV24-1 to TRBJ1-5; the D is unclear. The CDR3 consists of 14 residues. Germline values: CDR1 KGHDR, CDR2 SFDVKD. The V and J ends lost 6 bases and 0 bases respectively, with 8 bases between them. The CDR3 DNA reads as TGTGCCACCAGTCGGAGTGATAGCAATCAGCCCCAGCATTTT. Its translation: CATSRSDSNQPQHF.

This clone has only one observation. V gene TRBV27 combines with J gene TRBJ2-4; 8 bases fit TRBD1. The V segment lost 4 bases and the J segment 14 bases; nucleotides outside the gene matches: 10. There are 13 residues in the CDR3. Germline CDR1 reads MNHEY; CDR2 reads SMNVEV (reference sequence). CDR3 loop: CASSSRTGSAKYF. CDR3 DNA: TGTGCCAGCAGTTCGAGGACAGGGTCGGCAAAGTACTTC.

This chain joins TRBV4-1 and TRBJ2-5; D may be TRBD1 (5 bases). Trimming took off 0 bases at V and 3 bases at J, with 11 bases between the two ends. The CDR3 spans 15 residues. The germline V gene encodes CDR1 MGHRA and CDR2 YSYEKL. Written as DNA, the CDR3 is TGCGCCAGCAGCCAAGATACGGCAGGGAAAGAGACCCAGTACTTC. Its protein is CASSQDTAGKETQYF.

This chain uses TRBV11-2 with TRBJ1-2, with D possibly TRBD1 on 6 matching bases. V lost 5 bases and J 4 bases, leaving 20 bases between the germline ends. Germline V gene lookup returns CDR1 SGHAT and CDR2 FQNNGV. The CDR3 sequence is 16 residues long. This chain's CDR3 is CASSLTGTGPLYGYTF. The CDR3 coding sequence is TGTGCCAGCAGCCTAACTGGAACAGGGCCCCTCTATGGCTACACCTTC.

The rearrangement joins TRBV10-3 to TRBJ2-7; TRBD2 matches at 8 bases. Germline CDR1 and CDR2: ENHRY and SYGVKD. Unmatched junction bases numbered 7, after V lost 6 bases and J lost 0 bases. This CDR3 has 15 residues. CDR3 sequence (DNA): TGTGCCATCAGATCGGGAAGCGGGGGCTCCTACGAGCAGTACTTC. Protein sequence: CAIRSGSGGSYEQYF.

This chain joins TRBV25-1 and TRBJ1-2; D is unclear. The CDR3 spans 15 residues. Trimming left V 5 bases short and J 2 bases short, with 15 bases between. Germline CDR1 reads MGHDK; CDR2 reads SYGVNS. This chain's CDR3 is CASSPRGSANYGYTF. The DNA of the CDR3 is TGTGCCAGCAGTCCTCGAGGGAGCGCCAACTATGGCTACACCTTC.

This clone occurred once. This sequence joins TRBV7-8 and TRBJ2-3; 8 nucleotides match TRBD1. J gave up 4 bases and V 6 bases, and 6 bases lay outside the gene matches. This CDR3 is built from 14 residues. Germline CDR1 SGHVS, CDR2 FQNEAQ. The DNA for the CDR3 is TGTGCCAGCAGTAGGACAGGGAACCCAGATACGCAGTATTTT. Its protein is CASSRTGNPDTQYF.

The chain couples TRBV14 to TRBJ2-3; D possibly corresponds to TRBD2 (5 bases). Germline V lookup: CDR1 SGHDN, CDR2 FVKESK. V was shortened by 3 bases and J by 1 base, with 5 bases between the two germline ends. This CDR3 contains 13 residues. The CDR3 sequence is CASSQRGTDTQYF. The CDR3 DNA is TGTGCCAGCAGCCAGCGGGGCACAGATACGCAGTATTTT. The whole variable domain, remainder taken from reference TRBV14 and TRBJ2-3, is EAGVTQFPSHSVIEKGQTVTLRCDPISGHDNLYWYRRVMGKEIKFLLHFVKESKQDESGMPNNRFLAERTGGTYSTLKVQPAELEDSGVYFCASSQRGTDTQYFGPGTRLTVL.

CDR3 loop: CASSLAGLTEAFF. The CDR3 nucleotides read TGTGCCAGCAGTCTGGCGGGGCTCACTGAAGCTTTCTTT. This chain links TRBV25-1 with TRBJ1-1; D possibly corresponds to TRBD1 (5 bases). In germline, CDR1 is MGHDK, CDR2 SYGVNS. Trimming pared 5 bases from V and 4 bases from J, leaving 11 bases between. The CDR3 covers 13 residues.

The CDR3 coding sequence is TGTGCCAGCTCAGAAGCACAGGGGATTACTGAAGCTTTCTTT. Translated, it gives CASSEAQGITEAFF. The chain couples TRBV18 to TRBJ1-1; 7 nucleotides align to TRBD1. The CDR3 extends over 14 amino acids. With 5 bases clipped from V and 5 bases from J, the junction kept 8 bases outside the gene matches. The germline gives CDR1 KGHSH, CDR2 LQKENI.

The rearrangement links TRBV7-8 to TRBJ2-7; D may be TRBD2 (5 bases). The CDR3 contains 15 residues. Germline V lookup: CDR1 SGHVS, CDR2 FQNEAQ. V was pared by 3 bases and J by 0 bases, with 12 bases between. The chain's CDR3 is CASSFGLLASYEQYF. The CDR3 DNA is TGTGCCAGCAGCTTCGGACTGCTAGCCTCCTACGAGCAGTACTTC.

The chain combines TRBV12-3 or TRBV12-4 with TRBJ2-7; 8 positions agree with TRBD2. The CDR3 is made up of 12 amino acids. Trimming cost V 6 bases and J 4 bases; bases outside gene matches: 2. CDR3 amino acids: CASSGGGYEQYF. The CDR3 DNA sequence: TGTGCCAGCAGCGGGGGGGGTTACGAGCAGTACTTC.

The chain links TRBV19 to TRBJ2-7, with D possibly being TRBD1 (6 bases). V was cut by 4 bases and J by 0 bases, with 13 bases left in between. CDR1 is LNHDA and CDR2 is SQIVND in the germline V gene (reference sequence). CDR3 size: 15 residues. The CDR3 region has the DNA TGTGCCAGTAGTACCAGGACAGAAGCCTCCTACGAGCAGTACTTC. As protein: CASSTRTEASYEQYF.

The CDR3 DNA is TGTGCCAGCACCCCTAACCAGGGGAAGGCTTTCTTT. Translated, it gives CASTPNQGKAFF. The chain is built from TRBV7-9 and TRBJ1-1; D might be TRBD1 (6 bases). The CDR3 loop spans 12 amino acids. V dropped 7 bases and J dropped 11 bases, with 17 bases sitting between them. From germline, CDR1 is SEHNR and CDR2 FQNEAQ (reference sequence).

The chain joins TRBV18 to TRBJ1-1; D unclear. The CDR3 contains 15 residues. In germline, CDR1 is KGHSH, CDR2 LQKENI. V lost 0 bases and J 4 bases, leaving 12 bases between the germline ends. The CDR3 loop reads CASSPPSGGSTEAFF. In DNA, the CDR3 is TGTGCCAGCTCACCACCGAGTGGCGGGAGCACTGAAGCTTTCTTT.

This clone was detected only a few times. The chain has TRBV5-1 and TRBJ1-1, with D maybe TRBD1 (6 bases). V lost 0 bases and J lost 2, with 14 bases in between. Per germline, CDR1 SGHRS and CDR2 YFSETQ. This CDR3 contains 16 residues. The CDR3 DNA reads TGCGCCAGCAGCTTGGTTTCGGGGGGCTTAAACACTGAAGCTTTCTTT. Its translation is CASSLVSGGLNTEAFF. Combining the CDR3 with reference TRBV5-1 and TRBJ1-1 gives the whole variable domain KAGVTQTPRYLIKTRGQQVTLSCSPISGHRSVSWYQQTPGQGLQFLFEYFSETQRNKGNFPGRFSGRQFSNSRSEMNVSTLELGDSALYLCASSLVSGGLNTEAFFGQGTRLTVV.